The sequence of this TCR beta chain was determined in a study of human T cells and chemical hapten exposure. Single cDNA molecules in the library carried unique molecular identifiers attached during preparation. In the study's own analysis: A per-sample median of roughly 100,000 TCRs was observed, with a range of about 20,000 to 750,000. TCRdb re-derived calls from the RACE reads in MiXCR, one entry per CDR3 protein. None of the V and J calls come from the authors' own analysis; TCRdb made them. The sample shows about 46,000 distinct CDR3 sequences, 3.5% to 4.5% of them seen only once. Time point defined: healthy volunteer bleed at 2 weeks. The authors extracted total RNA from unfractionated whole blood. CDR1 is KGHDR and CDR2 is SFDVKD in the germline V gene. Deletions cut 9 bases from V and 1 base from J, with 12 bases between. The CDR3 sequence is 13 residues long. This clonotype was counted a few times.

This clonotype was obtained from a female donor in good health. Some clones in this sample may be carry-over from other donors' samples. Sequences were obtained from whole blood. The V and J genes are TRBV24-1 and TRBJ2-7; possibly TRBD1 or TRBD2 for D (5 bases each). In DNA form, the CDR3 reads TGTGCCACCGCTCGGGACCGATCCTACGAGCAGTACTTC. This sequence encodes CATARDRSYEQYF.